These 8 T cell receptor beta chains share one sample of origin, sequenced in a study of T cells in Graves' hyperthyroidism and ophthalmopathy. TCR beta CDR3 region amplification was performed from RNA transcripts. With the HTBI primer set, the TCR CDR3 went through a first round of RT-PCR. Each CDR3 protein gets one entry after TCRdb re-called the multiplex PCR reads with MiXCR. The profile shows 450,000 to 650,000 distinct CDR3 sequences, approximately 15% of them singletons. Sequenced material: blood. These receptors all come from a woman younger than 35 with Graves' ophthalmopathy.

This clonotype occurred a few times. In DNA, the CDR3 is TGTGCCAGCAGCCAATGGAGGGTGGAAATTAATGGCTACACCTTC. This gives the protein CASSQWRVEINGYTF. The chain is built from TRBV3-1 and TRBJ1-2; no reliable D call. Trimming took off 2 bases at V and 6 bases at J, with 16 bases between the two ends. The CDR3 totals 15 residues. Looked up from germline, CDR1 is LGHDT and CDR2 is YNNKEL (reference sequence).

This clonotype has a handful of counts. The chain recombines TRBV5-1 with TRBJ1-1; weak D call: TRBD1 (6 bases). The germline V and J ends were trimmed by 0 bases and 2 bases, with 20 bases remaining between them. Germline V lookup: CDR1 SGHRS, CDR2 YFSETQ. The CDR3 has 18 amino acids. CDR3 amino acids: CASSLAFAGVGGNTEAFF. The CDR3 bases are TGCGCCAGCAGCTTGGCCTTCGCAGGGGTAGGAGGAAACACTGAAGCTTTCTTT.

The rearrangement links TRBV4-1 to TRBJ2-2; 14 bases are shared with TRBD2. Trimming removed 0 bases from V and 0 bases from J; junction bases left unmatched: 6. The germline gives CDR1 MGHRA, CDR2 YSYEKL. The CDR3 runs to 20 residues. Written as DNA, the CDR3 is TGCGCCAGCAGCCAAGAACGCGGACTAGCGGGAGGACCGAACACCGGGGAGCTGTTTTTT. Residues: CASSQERGLAGGPNTGELFF.

The sample holds many counts of this clonotype. The chain recombines TRBV9 with TRBJ2-1, with 9 bases identical to TRBD2. Germline CDR1 is SGDLS and CDR2 is YYNGEE. The trim removed 4 bases at V and 6 bases at J, leaving 5 bases unmatched. The CDR3 has 14 residues. The CDR3 protein is CASSLAGRLNEQFF. The CDR3, as DNA: TGTGCCAGCAGCCTAGCGGGGAGGCTCAATGAGCAGTTCTTC.

This clonotype was recorded at least ten times. The chain joins TRBV20-1 to TRBJ2-1; 11 bases match TRBD2. Germline loops: CDR1 DFQATT, CDR2 SNEGSKA (reference sequence). The CDR3 consists of 15 residues. With V trimmed by 3 bases and J by 2 bases, 3 bases remained unmatched. The CDR3 nucleotides read TGCAGTGCTAGTGGGACTAGCGGTACCTACAATGAGCAGTTCTTC. It is translated as CSASGTSGTYNEQFF.

This clonotype was counted once. V is TRBV28 and J is TRBJ2-4, with 11 positions matching TRBD2. V was pared by 5 bases and J by 1 base, with 10 bases of the junction left unmatched. This CDR3 region has 18 residues. Germline values: CDR1 MDHEN, CDR2 SYDVKM. CDR3 sequence reads: CASSPLTSGDLAKNIQYF. CDR3 nucleotide sequence: TGTGCCAGCAGTCCCCTGACTAGCGGGGACCTGGCCAAAAACATTCAGTACTTC.

Ten or more counts support this clonotype. The genes are TRBV6-2 or TRBV6-3 and TRBJ2-7; D remains unclear. The CDR3 consists of 16 residues. Trimming shortened V by 4 bases and J by 2 bases, and 18 bases separated the two germline ends. Germline CDR1 reads MNHEY; CDR2 reads SVGEGT. CDR3 sequence (DNA): TGTGCCAGCAGTTCACTCAAGCCTCTAACGACCTACGAGCAGTACTTC. Translated, it gives CASSSLKPLTTYEQYF.

This clonotype was found a few times. The chain has TRBV28 and TRBJ2-2, with 8 bases that match TRBD1. V lost 6 bases and J lost 2; bases outside the gene matches: 5. Germline CDR1 reads MDHEN; CDR2 reads SYDVKM. This CDR3 is built from 15 residues. The CDR3 DNA sequence: TGTGCCAGCAGGACGGGACAGGCCAACACCGGGGAGCTGTTTTTT. It translates to CASRTGQANTGELFF.